The 29 T cell receptor beta chains in this list originate from one sample, sequenced in a study of human T cells and chemical hapten exposure. TCRdb analysed the RACE reads with MiXCR anew, one entry per CDR3 protein. The sample holds about 73,000 distinct CDR3 sequences, 8.5% seen once. Time point here: patch test 2, 6 weeks after DPC sensitization. Treatment described: therapeutic diphenylcyclopropenone sensitization with weekly scalp DPC. The starting material was whole blood, obtained in connection with sensitization to the hapten diphenylcyclopropenone (DPC). The source is a woman aged 45-59 years with alopecia areata. Some clones in this sample may be carry-over from other donors' samples.

This clonotype was recorded a few times. V usage is TRBV3-1 and J usage is TRBJ2-7; perhaps TRBD2 as D (6 bases). V was shortened by 0 bases and J by 5 bases, with 17 bases between the two germline ends. CDR3 size: 16 residues. The germline V gene has CDR1 LGHDT and CDR2 YNNKEL (reference sequence). The CDR3 nucleotides read TGTGCCAGCAGCCAAGATGTCGGGCGGGGTCGGAACGAGCAGTACTTC. Its protein product is CASSQDVGRGRNEQYF.

The rearrangement joins TRBV28 to TRBJ1-4, with a possible D match to TRBD1 (5 bases). The CDR3 contains 15 residues. V was trimmed by 4 bases and J by 8 bases, leaving 17 bases between them. The germline CDR1 and CDR2 sequences are MDHEN and SYDVKM. The CDR3, as DNA: TGTGCCAGCAGTTCCCTCGACGGGGCAGGGGAAAAACTGTTTTTT. This codes for CASSSLDGAGEKLFF.

This clonotype was detected only a few times. The chain recombines TRBV4-3 with TRBJ1-3; D call uncertain. The CDR3 covers 14 residues. V lost 0 bases, J lost 5 bases, and 8 bases lay in between. Germline V CDR1 and CDR2: LGHNA, YSLEER. Written as DNA, the CDR3 is TGCGCCAGCAGCCAAGATCTTGAGCGAAACACCATATATTTT. It is translated as CASSQDLERNTIYF.

This clonotype was counted only a few times. The chain links TRBV20-1 to TRBJ2-2; no clear D. The CDR3 consists of 12 residues. Germline V CDR1 and CDR2: DFQATT, SNEGSKA (reference sequence). Between the trimmed V and J ends, which lost 0 bases and 6 bases, there was a span of 5 bases. In DNA, the CDR3 is TGCAGTGCTAGAGAGGAAGCCGGGGAGCTGTTTTTT. It yields the protein CSAREEAGELFF.

The J gene is TRBJ2-5, the V gene TRBV5-6; tentative D call: TRBD1 (6 bases). The V gene lost 0 bases and the J gene lost 2 bases, with 11 bases spanning the gap. CDR1 is SGHDT, CDR2 YYEEEE, per germline. This CDR3 comprises 15 residues. CDR3 DNA sequence: TGTGCCAGCAGCTTGGGCTGGACAGAACAAGAGACCCAGTACTTC. Translating it yields CASSLGWTEQETQYF.

The table lists this clonotype with many counts. V usage is TRBV29-1 and J usage is TRBJ2-7; 8 positions match TRBD2. V dropped 6 bases and J dropped 7; count of bases not matched to a gene: 11. The CDR3 spans 13 residues. CDR1 and CDR2 from the germline V gene are SQVTM and ANQGSEA. CDR3 sequence: CSVREGQIGEQYF. DNA for the CDR3: TGCAGCGTCCGGGAGGGACAAATTGGAGAGCAGTACTTC.

This clonotype was observed a handful of times. The V gene is TRBV4-1, the J gene TRBJ2-7; D gene ambiguous. The CDR3 runs to 13 residues. Germline V gives CDR1 MGHRA, CDR2 YSYEKL. Trimming left V 1 base short and J 3 bases short, with 7 bases between. CDR3 sequence: CASSQGPDYEQYF. In DNA, the CDR3 is TGCGCCAGCAGCCAAGGCCCAGACTACGAGCAGTACTTC.

This clonotype has just a few counts. The V gene is TRBV20-1, the J gene TRBJ1-1; 7 positions agree with TRBD1. The CDR3 extends over 15 amino acids. Losses at the gene ends were 0 bases for V and 4 bases for J; bases not matched to a gene: 8. Germline V gives CDR1 DFQATT, CDR2 SNEGSKA (reference sequence). In nucleotides, the CDR3 is TGCAGTGCTAGAGACGACAGGGCGCGGGGCACTGAAGCTTTCTTT. Its protein product is CSARDDRARGTEAFF.

The rearrangement joins TRBV24-1 to TRBJ2-3; D call uncertain. Trimming took off 5 bases at V and 0 bases at J, with 8 bases between the two ends. Germline CDR1 and CDR2: KGHDR and SFDVKD. The CDR3 covers 14 residues. CDR3 loop: CATSGSASTDTQYF. In nucleotides, the CDR3 is TGTGCCACCAGTGGGTCAGCTAGCACAGATACGCAGTATTTT.

V and J are TRBV12-3 or TRBV12-4 and TRBJ1-2, with TRBD1 identical over 7 bases. This CDR3 contains 14 residues. The V and J ends lost 7 bases and 7 bases, in that order; junction bases with no gene match: 12. The CDR3 DNA is TGTGCCAGCACCTTACAGGGGCCCGTGGGTGGCTACACCTTC. This gives the protein CASTLQGPVGGYTF.

This clonotype showed up many times. This chain connects TRBV7-9 to TRBJ2-5; 10 nucleotides agree with TRBD2. V lost 5 bases and J lost 5; bases outside the gene matches: 8. CDR3 length: 15 residues. Germline V gives CDR1 SEHNR, CDR2 FQNEAQ (reference sequence). The CDR3 sequence: CASSPSGSRGETQYF. The CDR3 DNA reads as TGTGCCAGCAGCCCTAGCGGGAGCCGCGGGGAGACCCAGTACTTC.

This clonotype was seen a few times. The chain couples TRBV7-2 to TRBJ2-3, with D possibly matching TRBD1 (6 bases). Germline V lookup: CDR1 SGHTA, CDR2 FQGNSA. The V end lost 2 bases, the J end lost 5 bases, and 8 bases lay between the germline ends. This CDR3 is built from 13 residues. CDR3 coding DNA: TGTGCCAGCAGCTTACCAGGGGAAGATACGCAGTATTTT. Amino acid sequence: CASSLPGEDTQYF.

Many counts were recorded for this clonotype. The chain uses TRBV7-9 and TRBJ1-1; 8 bases fit TRBD1. The V and J ends lost 5 bases and 0 bases, in that order; junction bases with no gene match: 5. Germline CDR1 SEHNR, CDR2 FQNEAQ (reference sequence). The CDR3 runs to 15 residues. As DNA, the CDR3 is TGTGCCAGCAGCCCATCGACAGGGGTGAACACTGAAGCTTTCTTT. It yields the protein CASSPSTGVNTEAFF.

This chain joins TRBV2 and TRBJ1-1; D possibly corresponds to TRBD1 (5 bases). This CDR3 is built from 14 residues. With 8 bases removed from V and 10 bases from J, the gap between germline ends came to 23 bases. Germline V gives CDR1 SNHLY, CDR2 FYNNEI. The CDR3 region has the DNA TGTGCCAGCCTCGGGGCGCGAGTGGGGCAGGGAGCTTTCTTT. Translation gives CASLGARVGQGAFF.

V usage is TRBV7-9 and J usage is TRBJ2-7; D not certain. The V gene lost 0 bases and the J gene lost 6 bases, with 12 bases spanning the gap. Germline V gene lookup returns CDR1 SEHNR and CDR2 FQNEAQ (reference sequence). The CDR3 contains 14 residues. The CDR3: CASSLALKWGEQYF. The CDR3 DNA is TGTGCCAGCAGCTTAGCCCTAAAGTGGGGCGAGCAGTACTTC.

The V and J genes are TRBV5-1 and TRBJ1-1; D not certain. Trimming shortened V by 4 bases and J by 2 bases, and 12 bases separated the two germline ends. The germline CDR1 and CDR2 sequences are SGHRS and YFSETQ. The CDR3 is 14 amino acids. CDR3 in DNA: TGCGCCAGCAGCCAAGCAGGCGGCAACACTGAAGCTTTCTTT. Translated, it gives CASSQAGGNTEAFF.

This clonotype was detected many times. The chain carries TRBV20-1 and TRBJ2-5, with TRBD2 as a possible D gene (5 bases). Germline CDR1 is DFQATT and CDR2 is SNEGSKA (reference sequence). The ends were cut back, 3 bases at V and 1 base at J, with 6 bases in the middle. The CDR3 covers 12 residues. The CDR3 is CSARDFQETQYF. The CDR3 region has the DNA TGCAGTGCTAGGGACTTCCAAGAGACCCAGTACTTC.

This chain connects TRBV24-1 to TRBJ2-1; D uncertain. CDR3 length: 14 amino acids. V was pared by 4 bases and J by 9 bases, with 15 bases between. The germline V gene encodes CDR1 KGHDR and CDR2 SFDVKD. The CDR3 sequence: CATSEAIEDAEQFF. The DNA for the CDR3 is TGTGCCACCAGTGAGGCCATAGAGGACGCTGAGCAGTTCTTC.

The gene calls are TRBV3-1 and TRBJ2-5, with 10 bases lining up with TRBD2. The CDR3 is 17 amino acids. Trimming at V came to 0 bases and at J to 1 base, leaving 5 bases not matched to a gene. Per the germline V gene, CDR1 is LGHDT and CDR2 is YNNKEL (reference sequence). The DNA of the CDR3 is TGTGCCAGCAGCCAAGATTTGGTAGCGGGGGGCCAAGAGACCCAGTACTTC. Translated: CASSQDLVAGGQETQYF.

This clonotype was picked up a small number of times. The V call is TRBV2, the J call TRBJ2-3; unclear D gene. Germline V lookup: CDR1 SNHLY, CDR2 FYNNEI. Deletions cut 4 bases from V and 10 bases from J, with 6 bases between. The CDR3 runs to 10 residues. The CDR3, as DNA: TGTGCCAGCAGTGTTGGGGCGCAGTATTTT. This translates into CASSVGAQYF.

The chain couples TRBV28 to TRBJ2-7; the D is unclear. Trimming cost V 8 bases and J 2 bases, with 19 bases left between them. Germline V gene lookup returns CDR1 MDHEN and CDR2 SYDVKM. The CDR3 runs 15 residues. The CDR3 sequence: CASGTIRERAYEQYF. DNA of the CDR3: TGTGCCAGCGGTACCATCCGCGAGCGAGCCTACGAGCAGTACTTC.

This chain joins TRBV3-1 and TRBJ1-1; the D gene is possibly TRBD1 (6 bases). There are 15 residues in the CDR3. Germline assignment: CDR1 LGHDT and CDR2 YNNKEL (reference sequence). Deletions cut 2 bases from V and 4 bases from J, with 14 bases between. CDR3 in DNA: TGTGCCAGCAGCCAATTATCAGGGGCGGGCACTGAAGCTTTCTTT. Amino acid sequence: CASSQLSGAGTEAFF.

A few counts support this clonotype. The rearrangement links TRBV20-1 to TRBJ2-1; 8 bases agree with TRBD2. The CDR3 is made up of 15 amino acids. Germline CDR1 and CDR2: DFQATT and SNEGSKA (reference sequence). After removal of 3 bases from V and 0 bases from J, the junction contained 4 bases not matched to a gene. The CDR3 DNA sequence: TGCAGTGCTAGTGGACGGGGGGGCTCCTACAATGAGCAGTTCTTC. This translates into CSASGRGGSYNEQFF.

This clonotype was recorded many times. The chain is built from TRBV12-5 and TRBJ1-1; no firm D call. Looked up from germline, CDR1 is LGHNT and CDR2 is FRNRAP. V was trimmed by 3 bases and J by 0 bases, leaving 5 bases between them. The length of the CDR3 is 13 residues. The CDR3 here is CASGLNMNTEAFF. Written as DNA, the CDR3 is TGTGCTAGTGGTTTAAATATGAACACTGAAGCTTTCTTT.

This clonotype was counted ten times or more. The gene calls are TRBV4-1 and TRBJ1-5, with D tentatively TRBD1 (5 bases). Trimming took off 0 bases at V and 2 bases at J, with 11 bases between the two ends. CDR3 length equals 16 residues. Germline CDR1 is MGHRA and CDR2 is YSYEKL. The CDR3 loop is CASSQDGGLGNQPQHF. DNA of the CDR3: TGCGCCAGCAGCCAAGATGGGGGATTAGGCAATCAGCCCCAGCATTTT.

The chain recombines TRBV19 with TRBJ1-2; possibly TRBD1 for D (5 bases). Germline loops: CDR1 LNHDA, CDR2 SQIVND (reference sequence). Trimming removed 5 bases from V and 2 bases from J, with 15 bases in between. The CDR3 length is 15 residues. In nucleotides, the CDR3 is TGTGCCAGTAGTGCGCCGGGACGGGGAAACTATGGCTACACCTTC. Protein sequence: CASSAPGRGNYGYTF.

The gene calls are TRBV7-9 and TRBJ1-1; D remains ambiguous. V was pared by 0 bases and J by 5 bases, with 7 bases between. The CDR3 has 13 amino acids. CDR1 SEHNR and CDR2 FQNEAQ come from the germline V gene (reference sequence). The CDR3 spells CASSLARVTEAFF. The CDR3 nucleotides are TGTGCCAGCAGCTTAGCGAGGGTAACTGAAGCTTTCTTT.

Only a few counts were recorded for this clonotype. The gene calls are TRBV5-1 and TRBJ1-1; no firm D call. Germline lookup yields CDR1 SGHRS and CDR2 YFSETQ. Trimming shortened V by 4 bases and J by 3 bases, and 13 bases separated the two germline ends. The length of the CDR3 is 14 residues. The CDR3 DNA reads as TGCGCCAGCAGCCTATGGCCGAGGGACACTGAAGCTTTCTTT. Translating gives CASSLWPRDTEAFF. The entire variable domain, with the rest obtained from reference TRBV5-1 and TRBJ1-1, is as follows: KAGVTQTPRYLIKTRGQQVTLSCSPISGHRSVSWYQQTPGQGLQFLFEYFSETQRNKGNFPGRFSGRQFSNSRSEMNVSTLELGDSALYLCASSLWPRDTEAFFGQGTRLTVV.

This clonotype was counted at least ten times. V usage is TRBV5-8 and J usage is TRBJ2-1; 7 bases line up with TRBD1. With 4 bases clipped from V and 0 bases from J, the junction kept 4 bases outside the gene matches. Germline lookup yields CDR1 SGHTS and CDR2 YDEGEE. This CDR3 spans 15 amino acids. For the CDR3, the DNA is TGTGCCAGCAGCCCGACAGGGAGCTCCTACAATGAGCAGTTCTTC. Translating it yields CASSPTGSSYNEQFF. Full variable domain (rest looked up from reference TRBV5-8 and TRBJ2-1): EAGVTQSPTHLIKTRGQQATLRCSPISGHTSVYWYQQALGLGLQFLLWYDEGEERNRGNFPPRFSGRQFPNYSSELNVNALELEDSALYLCASSPTGSSYNEQFFGPGTRLTVL.